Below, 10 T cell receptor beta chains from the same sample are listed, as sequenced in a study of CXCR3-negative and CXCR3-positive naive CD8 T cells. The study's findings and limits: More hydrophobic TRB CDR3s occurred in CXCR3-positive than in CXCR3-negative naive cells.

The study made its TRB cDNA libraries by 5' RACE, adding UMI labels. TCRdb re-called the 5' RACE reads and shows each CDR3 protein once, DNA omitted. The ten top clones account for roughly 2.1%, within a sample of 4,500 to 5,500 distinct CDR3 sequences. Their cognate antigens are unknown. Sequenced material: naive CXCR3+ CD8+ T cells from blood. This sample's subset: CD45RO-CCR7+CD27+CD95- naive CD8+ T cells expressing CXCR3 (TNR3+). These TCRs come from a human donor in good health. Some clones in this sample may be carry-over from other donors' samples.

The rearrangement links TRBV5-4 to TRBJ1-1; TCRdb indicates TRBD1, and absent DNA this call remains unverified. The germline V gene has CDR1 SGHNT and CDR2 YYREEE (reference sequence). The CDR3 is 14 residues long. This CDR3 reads CASSPGRGPTEAFF.

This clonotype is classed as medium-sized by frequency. CDR3: CASSILPDSRGGTEAFF. The chain uses TRBV7-2 and TRBJ1-1. The germline CDR1 and CDR2 sequences are SGHTA and FQGNSA. The CDR3 is 17 residues long. Combining the CDR3 with reference TRBV7-2 and TRBJ1-1 gives the whole variable domain GAGVSQSPSNKVTEKGKDVELRCDPISGHTALYWYRQSLGQGLEFLIYFQGNSAPDKSGLPSDRFSAERTGGSVSTLTIQRTQQEDSAVYLCASSILPDSRGGTEAFFGQGTRLTVV.

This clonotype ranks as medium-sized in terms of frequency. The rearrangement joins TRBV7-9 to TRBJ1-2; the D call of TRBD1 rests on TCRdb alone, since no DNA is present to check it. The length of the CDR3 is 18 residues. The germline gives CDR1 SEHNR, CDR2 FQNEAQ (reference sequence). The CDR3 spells CASSLAPDSEPSNYGYTF. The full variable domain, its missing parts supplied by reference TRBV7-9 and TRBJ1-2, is DTGVSQNPRHKITKRGQNVTFRCDPISEHNRLYWYRQTLGQGPEFLTYFQNEAQLEKSRLLSDRFSAERPKGSFSTLEIQRTEQGDSAMYLCASSLAPDSEPSNYGYTFGSGTRLTVV.

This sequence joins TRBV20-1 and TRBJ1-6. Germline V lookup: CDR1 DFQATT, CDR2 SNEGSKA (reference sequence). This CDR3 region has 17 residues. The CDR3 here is CSATLGPNRQYNSPLHF.

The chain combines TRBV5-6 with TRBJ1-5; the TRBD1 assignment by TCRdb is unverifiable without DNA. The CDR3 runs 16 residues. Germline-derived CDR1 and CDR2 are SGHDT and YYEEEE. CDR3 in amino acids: CASSLAGQGSNQPQHF. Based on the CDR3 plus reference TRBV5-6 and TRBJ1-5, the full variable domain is DAGVTQSPTHLIKTRGQQVTLRCSPKSGHDTVSWYQQALGQGPQFIFQYYEEEERQRGNFPDRFSGHQFPNYSSELNVNALLLGDSALYLCASSLAGQGSNQPQHFGDGTRLSIL.

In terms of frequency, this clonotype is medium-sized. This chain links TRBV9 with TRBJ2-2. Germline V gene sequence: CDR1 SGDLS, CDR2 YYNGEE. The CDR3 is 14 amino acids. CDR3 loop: CASSPSLNTGELFF.

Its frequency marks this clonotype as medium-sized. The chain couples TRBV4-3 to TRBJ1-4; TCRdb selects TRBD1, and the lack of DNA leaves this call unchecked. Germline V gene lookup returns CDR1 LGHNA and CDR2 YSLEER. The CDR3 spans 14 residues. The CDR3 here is CASSLGQGSEKLFF.

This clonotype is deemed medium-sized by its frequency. CDR3: CASSQRLAGMSDTQYF. This rearrangement joins TRBV7-9 to TRBJ2-3; as DNA is missing, the TRBD2 call by TCRdb cannot be tested. The CDR3 consists of 16 residues. Germline V gene lookup returns CDR1 SEHNR and CDR2 FQNEAQ (reference sequence).

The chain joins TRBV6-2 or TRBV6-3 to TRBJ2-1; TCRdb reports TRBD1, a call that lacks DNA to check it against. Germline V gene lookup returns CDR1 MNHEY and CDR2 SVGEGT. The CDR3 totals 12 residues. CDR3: CASTGTHNEQFF.

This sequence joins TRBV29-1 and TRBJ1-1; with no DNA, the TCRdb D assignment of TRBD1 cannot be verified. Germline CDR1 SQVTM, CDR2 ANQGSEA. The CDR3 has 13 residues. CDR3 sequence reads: CSVEGQGNTEAFF.